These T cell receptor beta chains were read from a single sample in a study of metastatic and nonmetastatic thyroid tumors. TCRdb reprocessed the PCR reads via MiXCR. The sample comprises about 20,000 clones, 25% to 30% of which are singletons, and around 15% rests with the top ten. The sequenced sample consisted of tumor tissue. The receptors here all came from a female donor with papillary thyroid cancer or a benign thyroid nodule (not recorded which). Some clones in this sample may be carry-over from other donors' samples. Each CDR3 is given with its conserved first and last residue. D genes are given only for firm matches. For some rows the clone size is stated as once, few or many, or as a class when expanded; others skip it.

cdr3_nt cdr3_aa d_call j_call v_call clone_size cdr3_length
TGTGCTAGTGGTTTGGCCGCGGGGATCGCGAACACCGGGGAGCTGTTTTTT CASGLAAGIANTGELFF NA TRBJ2-2 TRBV12-5 NA 17
TGCAGCGTTCCCCGGGGACAGGGAGGGGGCTACACCTTC CSVPRGQGGGYTF TRBD1 TRBJ1-2 TRBV29-1 many 13
TGTGCCACCAGCAGAGATTTAGAAAACTACAATGAGCAGTTCTTC CATSRDLENYNEQFF NA TRBJ2-1 TRBV15 few 15
TGTGCCAGCAGCTCGGACAGGAAAGGACCTCCTGGGGCCAACGTCCTGACTTTC CASSSDRKGPPGANVLTF TRBD1 TRBJ2-6 TRBV11-1 NA 18
TGTGCCAGCAGTGAAAGTCATGTGAGCTCACCCCTCCACTTT CASSESHVSSPLHF NA TRBJ1-6 TRBV6-1 few 14
TGTGCCAGCAGCGAAGGACCGACTATCGCGAGGTTCTTC CASSEGPTIARFF NA TRBJ2-1 TRBV7-3 NA 13
TGTGCCAGTAGTATAGCCATAAAAGAGACCCAGTACTTC CASSIAIKETQYF NA TRBJ2-5 TRBV19 few 13
TGTGCCAGCAGCCTCGCCTACGGGAGTCTCCTCTACAATGAGCAGTTCTTC CASSLAYGSLLYNEQFF NA TRBJ2-1 TRBV6-2/TRBV6-3 medium-sized 17
TGTGCCAGCATCCCCGGGACAGGGATTGGCAATGAGCAGTTCTTC CASIPGTGIGNEQFF TRBD1 TRBJ2-1 TRBV11-2 once 15
TGCAGTGCTATGCCCACGACACGTTACGAGCAGTACTTC CSAMPTTRYEQYF NA TRBJ2-7 TRBV20-1 medium-sized 13
TGTGCCAGTAGTATAGATAAGGCGACGCAGTATTTT CASSIDKATQYF NA TRBJ2-3 TRBV19 medium-sized 12
TGTGCCAGCAGCCGACTTAACCCAAGCTCCTACAATGAGCAGTTCTTC CASSRLNPSSYNEQFF NA TRBJ2-1 TRBV11-2 NA 16